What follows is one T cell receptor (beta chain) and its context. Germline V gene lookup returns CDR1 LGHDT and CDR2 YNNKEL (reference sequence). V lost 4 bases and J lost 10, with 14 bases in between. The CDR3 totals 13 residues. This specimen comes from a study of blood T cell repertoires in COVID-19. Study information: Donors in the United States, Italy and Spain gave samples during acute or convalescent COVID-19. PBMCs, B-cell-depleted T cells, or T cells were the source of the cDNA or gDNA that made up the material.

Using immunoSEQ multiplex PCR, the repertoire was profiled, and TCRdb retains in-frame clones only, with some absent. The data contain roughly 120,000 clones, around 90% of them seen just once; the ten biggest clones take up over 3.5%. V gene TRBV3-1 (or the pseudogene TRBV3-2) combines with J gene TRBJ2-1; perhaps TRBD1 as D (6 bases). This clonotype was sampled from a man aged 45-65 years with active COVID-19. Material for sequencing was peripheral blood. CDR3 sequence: CASSLTTGYEQFF. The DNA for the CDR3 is TGTGCCAGCAGCCTAACCACAGGGTACGAGCAGTTCTTC.